This record covers a single T cell receptor beta chain. The antigen is undetermined. These data are taken from a study of shared clonotypes between healthy human individuals. The CDR3 totals 13 residues. In germline, CDR1 is MNHEY, CDR2 SVGAGI. Trimming took 9 bases from V and 2 from J, leaving 14 bases between them. Produced via immunoSEQ multiplex PCR; TCRdb's table is partial and in-frame only. The data show roughly 2.5 million clones, roughly nine tenths seen once. Study-wide results and limits: Among a handful of donors, approximately 4.6% of naive CD4 clonotypes were found in common.

The sequence was obtained from a man between 18 and 29 years old in good health. The chain uses TRBV6-5 and TRBJ2-7; the D is unclear. Sequenced: naive CD4+ T cells sorted from blood. Subset in this sample: CD45RA+ positively selected. CDR3 DNA: TGTGCCAGTCGTAGGGCCGTTGCCTACGAGCAGTACTTC. Protein sequence: CASRRAVAYEQYF.